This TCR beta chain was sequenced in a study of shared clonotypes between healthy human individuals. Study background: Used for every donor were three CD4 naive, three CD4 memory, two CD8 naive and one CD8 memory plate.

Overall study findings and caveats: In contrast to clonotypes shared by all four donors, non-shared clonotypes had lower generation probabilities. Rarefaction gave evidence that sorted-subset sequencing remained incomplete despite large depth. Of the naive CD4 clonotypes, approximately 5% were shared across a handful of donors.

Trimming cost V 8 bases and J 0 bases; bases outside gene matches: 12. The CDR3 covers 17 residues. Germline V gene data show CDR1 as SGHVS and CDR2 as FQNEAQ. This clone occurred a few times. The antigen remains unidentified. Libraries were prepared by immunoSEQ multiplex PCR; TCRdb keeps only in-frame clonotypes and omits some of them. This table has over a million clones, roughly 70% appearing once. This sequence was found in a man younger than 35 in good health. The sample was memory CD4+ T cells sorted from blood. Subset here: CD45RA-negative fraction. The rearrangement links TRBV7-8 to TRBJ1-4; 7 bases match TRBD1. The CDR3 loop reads CASRSGGRGATNEKLFF. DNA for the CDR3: TGTGCCAGCCGTTCCGGGGGCAGGGGGGCAACTAATGAAAAACTGTTTTTT.